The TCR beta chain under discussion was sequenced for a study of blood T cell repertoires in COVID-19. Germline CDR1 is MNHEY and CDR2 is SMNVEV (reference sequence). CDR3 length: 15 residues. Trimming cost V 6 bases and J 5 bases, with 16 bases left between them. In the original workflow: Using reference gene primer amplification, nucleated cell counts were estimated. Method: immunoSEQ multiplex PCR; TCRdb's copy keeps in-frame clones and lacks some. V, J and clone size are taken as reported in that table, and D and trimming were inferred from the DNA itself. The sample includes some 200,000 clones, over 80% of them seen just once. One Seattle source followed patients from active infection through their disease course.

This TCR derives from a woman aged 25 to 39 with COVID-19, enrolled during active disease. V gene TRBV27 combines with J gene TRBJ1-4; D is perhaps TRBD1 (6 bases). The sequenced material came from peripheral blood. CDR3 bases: TGTGCCAGCAGATATTCCGGGACATTAAATGAAAAACTGTTTTTT. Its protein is CASRYSGTLNEKLFF.